This note documents a single T cell receptor (beta chain) sequence. What it binds is not known. The sample is drawn from a study of regulatory T cells in long-lasting Graves disease. Findings and limits, study-wide: It was in persistent disease that TRBV28, TRBJ1-2 and TRBJ2-5 were favored.

Arm-PCR of CDR3 regions and iRepertoire HTBI primers were the basis on which TCR beta libraries were built. One entry per CDR3 protein, called by TCRdb with MiXCR from the multiplex PCR reads. The data show roughly 500,000 distinct CDR3 sequences, roughly 20% seen once. Described time point: persistent/refractory GD, antithyroid drugs over 5 years with positive TRAb. Extracted RNA from PBMCs served as the source of the TCR library. The CDR3 length is 11 residues. Trimming left V 3 bases short and J 6 bases short, with 3 bases between. CDR1 KGHSY and CDR2 FQNENV come from the germline V gene. The TCR originated in a female donor with Graves disease. The sample consisted of peripheral blood mononuclear cells (PBMCs), taken when the disease was refractory, from a patient treated with antithyroid drugs. This rearrangement joins TRBV16 to TRBJ2-1, with unresolved D. CDR3 nucleotides: TGTGCCAGCAGCCAGGGCAATGAGCAGTTCTTC. It translates to CASSQGNEQFF.